This T cell receptor beta chain came from a study of monozygotic twins with inflammatory bowel disease. TCRdb re-called the 5' RACE reads, yielding one record per CDR3 amino acid sequence without DNA. The table lists under 350,000 distinct CDR3 sequences. About this clonotype: Its antigen is as yet unknown.

Study results and caveats: The analysis did not separate different T cell subtypes. Healthy co-twins, by inverse Simpson, had higher TCRbeta diversity than their siblings with IBD.

Germline V lookup: CDR1 LGHDT, CDR2 YNNKEL (reference sequence). CDR3 size: 15 residues. The V call is TRBV3-1, the J call TRBJ2-7; the D call from TCRdb, TRBD2, cannot be confirmed without DNA. This clonotype originated in a human donor with ulcerative colitis or Crohn's disease, or a healthy co-twin of an affected twin (not recorded which). Sequencing was performed on blood. CDR3 amino acids: CASSLLAGGPYEQYF.